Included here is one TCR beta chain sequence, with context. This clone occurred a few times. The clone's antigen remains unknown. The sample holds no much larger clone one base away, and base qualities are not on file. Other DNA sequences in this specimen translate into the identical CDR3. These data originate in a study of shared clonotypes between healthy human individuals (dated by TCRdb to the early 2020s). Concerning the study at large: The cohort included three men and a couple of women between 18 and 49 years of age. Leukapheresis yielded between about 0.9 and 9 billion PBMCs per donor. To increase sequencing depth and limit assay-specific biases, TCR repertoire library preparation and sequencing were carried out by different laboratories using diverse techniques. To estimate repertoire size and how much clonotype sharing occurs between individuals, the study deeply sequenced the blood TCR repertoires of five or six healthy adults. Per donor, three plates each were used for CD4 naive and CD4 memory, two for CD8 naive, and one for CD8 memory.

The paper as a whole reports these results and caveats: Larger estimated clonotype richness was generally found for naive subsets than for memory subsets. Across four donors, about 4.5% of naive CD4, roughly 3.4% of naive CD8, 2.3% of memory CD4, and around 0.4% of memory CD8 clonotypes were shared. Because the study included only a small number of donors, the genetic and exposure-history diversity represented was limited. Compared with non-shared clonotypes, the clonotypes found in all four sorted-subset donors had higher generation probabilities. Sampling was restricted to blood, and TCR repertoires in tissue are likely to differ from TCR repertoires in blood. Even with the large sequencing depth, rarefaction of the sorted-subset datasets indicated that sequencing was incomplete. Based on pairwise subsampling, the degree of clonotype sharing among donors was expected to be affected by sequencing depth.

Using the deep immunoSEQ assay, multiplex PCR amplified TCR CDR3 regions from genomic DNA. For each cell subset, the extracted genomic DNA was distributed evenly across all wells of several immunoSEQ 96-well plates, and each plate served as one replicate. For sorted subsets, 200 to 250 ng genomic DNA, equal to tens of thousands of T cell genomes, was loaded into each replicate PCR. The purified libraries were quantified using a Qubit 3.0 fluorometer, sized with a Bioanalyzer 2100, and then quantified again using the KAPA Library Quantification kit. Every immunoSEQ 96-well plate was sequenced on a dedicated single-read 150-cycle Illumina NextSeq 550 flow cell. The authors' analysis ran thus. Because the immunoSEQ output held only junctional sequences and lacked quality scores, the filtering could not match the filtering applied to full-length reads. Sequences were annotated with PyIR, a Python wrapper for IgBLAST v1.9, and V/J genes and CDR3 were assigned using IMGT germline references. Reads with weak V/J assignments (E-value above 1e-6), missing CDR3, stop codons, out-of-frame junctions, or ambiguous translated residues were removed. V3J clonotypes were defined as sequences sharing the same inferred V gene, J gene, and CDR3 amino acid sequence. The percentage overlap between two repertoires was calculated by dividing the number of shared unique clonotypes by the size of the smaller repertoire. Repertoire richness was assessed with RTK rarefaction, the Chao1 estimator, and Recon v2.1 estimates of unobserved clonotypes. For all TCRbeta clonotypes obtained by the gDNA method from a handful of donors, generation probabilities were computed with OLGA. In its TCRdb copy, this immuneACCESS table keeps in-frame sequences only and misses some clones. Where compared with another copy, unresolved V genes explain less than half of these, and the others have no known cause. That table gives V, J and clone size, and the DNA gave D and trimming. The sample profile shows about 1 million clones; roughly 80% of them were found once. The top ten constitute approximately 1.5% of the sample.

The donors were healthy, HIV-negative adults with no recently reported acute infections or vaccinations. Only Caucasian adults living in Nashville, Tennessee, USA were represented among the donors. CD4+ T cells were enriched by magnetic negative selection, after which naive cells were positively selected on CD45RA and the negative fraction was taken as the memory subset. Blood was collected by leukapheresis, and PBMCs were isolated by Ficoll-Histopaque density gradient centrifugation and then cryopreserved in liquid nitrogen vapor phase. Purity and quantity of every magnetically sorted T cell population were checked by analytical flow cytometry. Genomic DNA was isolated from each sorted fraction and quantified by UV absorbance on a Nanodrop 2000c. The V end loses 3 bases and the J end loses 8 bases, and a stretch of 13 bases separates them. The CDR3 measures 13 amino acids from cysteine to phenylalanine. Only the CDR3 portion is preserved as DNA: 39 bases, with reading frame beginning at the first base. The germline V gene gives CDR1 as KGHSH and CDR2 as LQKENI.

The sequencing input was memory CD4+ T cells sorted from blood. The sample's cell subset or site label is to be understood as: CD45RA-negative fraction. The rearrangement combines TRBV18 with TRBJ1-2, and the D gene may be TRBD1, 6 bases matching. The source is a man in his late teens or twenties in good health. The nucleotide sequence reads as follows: TGTGCCAGCTCACCGTCGGACAGCCGAGGCTACACCTTC. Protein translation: CASSPSDSRGYTF.